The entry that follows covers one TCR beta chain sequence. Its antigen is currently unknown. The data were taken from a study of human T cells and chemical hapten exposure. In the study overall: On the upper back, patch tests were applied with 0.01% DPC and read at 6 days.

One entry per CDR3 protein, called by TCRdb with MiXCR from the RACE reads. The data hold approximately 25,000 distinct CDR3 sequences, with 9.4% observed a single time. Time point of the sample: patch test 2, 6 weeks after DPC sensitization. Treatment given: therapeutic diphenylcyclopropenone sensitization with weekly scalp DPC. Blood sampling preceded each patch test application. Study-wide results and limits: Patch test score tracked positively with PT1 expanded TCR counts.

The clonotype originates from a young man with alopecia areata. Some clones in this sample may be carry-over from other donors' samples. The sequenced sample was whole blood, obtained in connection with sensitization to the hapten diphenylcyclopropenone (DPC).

The CDR3: CASRARAGSETQYF. In nucleotides, the CDR3 is TGTGCCAGCCGGGCCCGGGCAGGGTCCGAGACCCAGTACTTC. The V gene is TRBV7-9, the J gene TRBJ2-5; the D gene is possibly TRBD1 (5 bases). In germline, CDR1 is SEHNR, CDR2 FQNEAQ (reference sequence). V was cut by 8 bases and J by 5 bases, with 18 bases left in between. The CDR3 loop spans 14 amino acids.